The T cell receptor beta chain under discussion was sequenced for a study of T cell repertoires in cytomegalovirus infection. The wider study: In the study, CMV epitopes included recently identified HLA-C-restricted and well-studied HLA-B-restricted ones. CMV infection and matching HLA type were both indicated by public TCR beta signatures.

TCRdb re-analysed the reads in MiXCR, keeping a single row per CDR3 protein. The table has fewer than 850,000 distinct CDR3 sequences, 25% to 35% seen once. CDR1 is MNHGY and CDR2 is SAAAGT in the germline V gene. J lost 6 bases, V lost 6 bases, and 13 bases had no gene match. The CDR3 contains 16 residues. Of note for this clonotype: Its antigen remains unknown.

Overall study results and limits: Ex vivo, HLA-C-restricted CMV-specific TCR beta clonotypes prevailed over the rest of the response. Identification of carriers of CMV plus the relevant HLA was achieved through cumulative public TCR beta family frequency.

Source: cultured CD8+ T cells from PBMCs, taken from culture after CMV antigen stimulation. The chain links TRBV6-8 to TRBJ1-5; 8 bases map to TRBD1. This receptor was identified in a human donor in good health (CMV status not recorded). Some clones in this sample may be carry-over from other donors' samples. CDR3 bases: TGTGCCAGCAGCGCTTCATTAACAGGGGGTGGTCAGCCCCAGCATTTT. It translates to CASSASLTGGGQPQHF.